Following are 23 T cell receptor beta chains from one sample sequenced in a study of blood T cells in healthy people across ages. It was with a sample-barcoded 5' primer and a J-beta primer mix that a second PCR of roughly 7 to 12 cycles was run. Each CDR3 protein gets one entry after TCRdb re-called the 5' RACE reads with MiXCR. The sample holds roughly 900,000 distinct CDR3 sequences, 29% seen once. Sequenced sample: blood. These receptors all come from a woman older than 75 in good health.

Remarks on this clonotype: Just one base apart from a much larger clone, this may be a read error. This rearrangement joins TRBV29-1 to TRBJ2-6; maybe TRBD2 (6 bases). CDR1 is SQVTM and CDR2 is ANQGSEA in the germline V gene. This CDR3 is 15 amino acids long. As DNA, the CDR3 is TGCAGCGTTGTGCAGGGACTCTCTGGGGCCAACGTCCGGACTTTC. Translating it yields CSVVQGLSGANVRTF.

This clonotype was detected ten times or more. This chain joins TRBV12-3 or TRBV12-4 and TRBJ2-5; tentatively, D is TRBD1 (6 bases). Trimming stripped 1 base from V and 5 bases from J, with 8 bases between. This CDR3 region has 13 residues. This CDR3 reads CASSLGQEETQYF. Here the CDR3 DNA reads TGTGCCAGCAGTTTAGGACAGGAGGAGACCCAGTACTTC.

About this clonotype: The junction and the germline gene differ at one end; a read error may be behind it. The chain joins TRBV2 to TRBJ1-1, with 8 bases fitting TRBD1. The CDR3 covers 11 residues. Germline CDR1 SNHLY, CDR2 FYNNEI. The CDR3 sequence: CASTRGLEAFF. CDR3 DNA sequence: TGTGCAAGCACCAGGGGGCTCGAAGCTTTCTTT.

This clonotype has just a few counts. An end of the junction does not agree with germline; a read error may underlie this. The V call is TRBV6-5, the J call TRBJ2-3, with TRBD1 identical over 8 bases. The CDR3 has 14 amino acids. CDR1 is MNHEY and CDR2 is SVGAGI in the germline V gene. CDR3 DNA sequence: TGTGTCAGCAGTTTAGGACAGGGACTAGATACGCAGTATTTT. As protein: CVSSLGQGLDTQYF.

The chain has TRBV7-2 and TRBJ2-2; tentative D call: TRBD1 (5 bases). The length of the CDR3 is 16 residues. V was shortened by 1 base and J by 4 bases, with 13 bases between the two germline ends. Germline-derived CDR1 and CDR2 are SGHTA and FQGNSA. The DNA of the CDR3 is TGTGCCAGCAGCTTAGTCGGCAGGGTTGGCACCGGGGAGCTGTTTTTT. Amino acid sequence: CASSLVGRVGTGELFF.

The chain employs TRBV5-6 and TRBJ2-5; D remains ambiguous. CDR3 length: 14 residues. Germline V gives CDR1 SGHDT, CDR2 YYEEEE. With 2 bases removed from V and 1 base from J, the gap between germline ends came to 9 bases. CDR3 amino acids: CASSFSFTQETQYF. The DNA for the CDR3 is TGTGCCAGCAGCTTCTCCTTCACCCAAGAGACCCAGTACTTC.

As concerns this clonotype: This may be a read error: a much more frequent sequence differs by one nucleotide. The missing conserved phenylalanine or tryptophan at the end of this CDR3 makes a read error likely. J is TRBJ2-1 and V is TRBV5-6; possibly TRBD2 for D (6 bases). The CDR3 loop spans 13 amino acids. Trimming removed 5 bases at V and 4 bases at J, with 10 bases between. Germline V gene data show CDR1 as SGHDT and CDR2 as YYEEEE. This CDR3 reads CASRGGVYNEQFV. CDR3 DNA sequence: TGTGCCAGCAGAGGAGGGGTTTACAATGAGCAGTTCGTC.

This clonotype was seen a single time. One end of the junction is discordant with germline, which a read error may explain. This chain joins TRBV6-1 and TRBJ2-3; 7 positions match TRBD1. Germline CDR1 MNHNS, CDR2 SASEGT. The CDR3 has 15 amino acids. In DNA form, the CDR3 reads TGTGCCAACAGTGAACAGGGGACCGGCACAGATACGCCGTATTTT. Protein product: CANSEQGTGTDTPYF.

This clonotype showed up just once. This may come from a read error, since a much larger clone is one base off. The chain links TRBV28 to TRBJ2-1; no firm D call. The germline CDR1 and CDR2 sequences are MDHEN and SYDVKM. CDR3 length: 15 amino acids. The CDR3 nucleotides read TGTGCCAACAGTGGAAAGGGTCTAGCCTACAATGAGCAGTTCTTC. This codes for CANSGKGLAYNEQFF.

Notes on this clonotype: Since a much larger clone is just one base distant, this may be a read error. This chain connects TRBV12-3 or TRBV12-4 to TRBJ1-4, with 7 bases identical to TRBD1. This CDR3 contains 14 residues. CDR3 bases: TGTGCCGGCAGGCAGGGGGTAACTAATGAAAAACTGTTTTTT. As protein: CAGRQGVTNEKLFF.

The J gene is TRBJ2-7, the V gene TRBV6-1; TRBD1 might be the D (5 bases). The CDR3 runs to 17 residues. Trimming took off 3 bases at V and 0 bases at J, with 18 bases between the two ends. Germline lookup yields CDR1 MNHNS and CDR2 SASEGT. CDR3 loop: CASSDYARQLGSYEQYF. For the CDR3, the DNA is TGTGCCAGCAGTGACTATGCCAGACAGCTGGGCTCCTACGAGCAGTACTTC.

The V call is TRBV20-1, the J call TRBJ2-1; TRBD2 matches 10 bases. This CDR3 contains 15 residues. CDR1 DFQATT and CDR2 SNEGSKA come from the germline V gene (reference sequence). J was trimmed by 3 bases and V by 6 bases; bases with no gene match: 8. In DNA form, the CDR3 reads TGCAGTGCACAAAGCGGGGGGGGGATCTACAATGAGCAGTTCTTC. Its translation is CSAQSGGGIYNEQFF.

At least ten counts were recorded for this clonotype. The chain employs TRBV27 and TRBJ1-2, with TRBD1 matching 7 bases. Germline V gene sequence: CDR1 MNHEY, CDR2 SMNVEV (reference sequence). After removal of 5 bases from V and 8 bases from J, the junction contained 8 bases not matched to a gene. This CDR3 region has 13 residues. The CDR3 sequence is CASSVDRVGGYTF. The CDR3 DNA reads as TGTGCCAGCAGTGTCGACAGGGTGGGGGGCTACACCTTC.

This clonotype appeared many times. The chain couples TRBV6-6 to TRBJ2-5; 8 bases match TRBD2. This CDR3 spans 15 amino acids. Germline V lookup: CDR1 MNHNY, CDR2 SVGAGI (reference sequence). V shed 0 bases and J 1 base; nucleotides not matched to a gene: 1. The CDR3 DNA reads as TGTGCCAGCAGTTACTCGGGGACTAGCCAAGAGACCCAGTACTTC. It yields the protein CASSYSGTSQETQYF.

In this sample, this clonotype turned up a few times. Possible read error: a much larger clone is one base away. The chain combines TRBV20-1 with TRBJ2-5, with 9 positions matching TRBD2. Germline assignment: CDR1 DFQATT and CDR2 SNEGSKA (reference sequence). The CDR3 spans 16 residues. With 2 bases clipped from V and 11 bases from J, the junction kept 18 bases outside the gene matches. CDR3 DNA: TGCAGTGCTAGACGTCGGGCGCGGGGGGGCTTGAATGAGCAGTACTTC. It yields the protein CSARRRARGGLNEQYF.

A few counts support this clonotype. V and J are TRBV28 and TRBJ1-4; D is perhaps TRBD1 (6 bases). The V end lost 6 bases, the J end lost 2 bases, and 19 bases lay between the germline ends. Germline CDR1 and CDR2: MDHEN and SYDVKM. This CDR3 is 17 amino acids long. The CDR3 reads CASSPSGEVGTNEKLFF. The CDR3 nucleotides are TGTGCCAGCAGCCCCTCAGGGGAGGTAGGGACTAATGAAAAACTGTTTTTT.

The chain employs TRBV9 and TRBJ2-2; D is unclear. Trimming cost V 4 bases and J 2 bases, with 12 bases left between them. Germline loops: CDR1 SGDLS, CDR2 YYNGEE. The CDR3 is 15 residues long. In DNA form, the CDR3 reads TGTGCCAGCAGCCCGATAAGGTCTAACACCGGGGAGCTGTTTTTT. This codes for CASSPIRSNTGELFF.

This clonotype was counted a few times. This chain uses TRBV27 with TRBJ1-2; no reliable D call. The CDR3 is 13 amino acids. V lost 3 bases and J lost 7, with 12 bases in between. The germline V gene encodes CDR1 MNHEY and CDR2 SMNVEV (reference sequence). The CDR3 here is CASSFLSAGGYTF. The CDR3 DNA follows: TGTGCCAGCAGTTTCCTCTCGGCCGGTGGCTACACCTTC.

The rearrangement joins TRBV29-1 to TRBJ2-1; D remains ambiguous. The CDR3 is made up of 13 amino acids. From germline, CDR1 is SQVTM and CDR2 ANQGSEA. Trimming took 8 bases from V and 8 from J, leaving 19 bases between them. CDR3 sequence reads: CSPRTAHSDEQFF. In nucleotides, the CDR3 is TGCAGCCCTAGGACGGCCCATTCGGATGAGCAGTTCTTC.

There are many counts of this clonotype. V usage is TRBV11-3 and J usage is TRBJ2-5; 11 nucleotides agree with TRBD2. From germline, CDR1 is SGHNT and CDR2 YENEEA. J gave up 3 bases and V 1 base, and 4 bases lay outside the gene matches. The CDR3 extends over 16 amino acids. The CDR3 sequence: CASSLGKLAGEETQYF. CDR3 bases: TGTGCCAGCAGCTTAGGGAAACTAGCGGGGGAAGAGACCCAGTACTTC.

The sample holds many counts of this clonotype. V and J are TRBV6-2 or TRBV6-3 and TRBJ2-7; D is perhaps TRBD2 (6 bases). Germline CDR1 is MNHEY and CDR2 is SVGEGT. This CDR3 spans 14 amino acids. V lost 2 bases and J lost 3, with 11 bases in between. CDR3 protein: CASSYGGTVYEQYF. The CDR3 DNA reads TGTGCCAGCAGTTACGGAGGGACGGTCTACGAGCAGTACTTC.

The chain employs TRBV14 and TRBJ2-7; D unresolved. Germline V CDR1 and CDR2: SGHDN, FVKESK. V was clipped by 1 base and J by 4 bases, with 11 bases between them. The CDR3 spans 14 residues. CDR3 in amino acids: CASSQALGRYEQYF. CDR3 nucleotides: TGTGCCAGCAGCCAAGCCCTCGGACGGTACGAGCAGTACTTC.

This clonotype was picked up a small number of times. J is TRBJ1-2 and V is TRBV7-9; 7 bases map to TRBD1. V trimming: 4 bases; J trimming: 4 bases; junction bases outside the gene matches: 21. The germline V gene has CDR1 SEHNR and CDR2 FQNEAQ (reference sequence). CDR3 length equals 19 residues. CDR3 sequence: CASSSTQTGKTTTIYGYTF. Written as DNA, the CDR3 is TGTGCCAGCAGCTCGACCCAGACAGGGAAAACTACTACTATCTATGGCTACACCTTC. Full variable domain (outside the CDR3, taken from reference TRBV7-9 and TRBJ1-2): DTGVSQNPRHKITKRGQNVTFRCDPISEHNRLYWYRQTLGQGPEFLTYFQNEAQLEKSRLLSDRFSAERPKGSFSTLEIQRTEQGDSAMYLCASSSTQTGKTTTIYGYTFGSGTRLTVV.